The next 30 T cell receptor beta chains were all read from a single sample in a study of beta chain features in type 1 diabetes. Study-level results: For Type 1 diabetes patients, all four CD4+ subsets carried TCRB CDR3s that were moderately but significantly shorter.

Expressed TCRB transcripts were sequenced, since all the RNA that had been isolated was reverse transcribed. The table came from immunoSEQ multiplex PCR; TCRdb's copy has only in-frame clones and leaves some out. The sample carries roughly 180,000 clones, around 7.9% recorded once. Their cognate antigens are unknown. The sequenced sample consisted of central memory CD4+ T cells from blood. These receptors all come from a man between 18 and 29 years old with type 1 diabetes.

This clone was counted a few times. This CDR3 is CASSFPAGGYEQYF. CDR3 sequence (DNA): TGTGCCAGCAGCTTCCCAGCGGGAGGCTACGAGCAGTACTTC. This chain links TRBV7-9 with TRBJ2-7; 9 nucleotides align to TRBD2. Germline V gene data show CDR1 as SEHNR and CDR2 as FQNEAQ (reference sequence). The CDR3 has 14 residues. Unmatched junction bases numbered 3, after V lost 3 bases and J lost 3 bases.

The CDR3 DNA reads as TGTGCCAGCAGTGAAACAGTACAGGGAAAGCAGTACTTC. Its protein is CASSETVQGKQYF. The V call is TRBV6-5, the J call TRBJ2-7; D is possibly TRBD1 (6 bases). The CDR3 covers 13 residues. Germline CDR1 and CDR2: MNHEY and SVGAGI. V shed 5 bases and J shed 8 bases, with 16 bases lying between them.

The chain has TRBV30 and TRBJ2-1, with 12 positions matching TRBD2. The CDR3 runs to 14 residues. J was trimmed by 8 bases and V by 6 bases; bases with no gene match: 8. Germline CDR1 reads GTSNPN; CDR2 reads SVGIG (reference sequence). The CDR3, as DNA: TGTGCCTGTCAGACTAGCGGGAGATCTGATGAGCAGTTCTTC. This gives the protein CACQTSGRSDEQFF.

The chain recombines TRBV4-1 with TRBJ2-3; 10 nucleotides align to TRBD1. The germline CDR1 and CDR2 sequences are MGHRA and YSYEKL. Germline trimming cut 4 bases from V and 2 bases from J; bases unmatched to any gene: 12. The CDR3 is 18 residues long. The DNA of the CDR3 is TGCGCCAGCAGCCGAGGACAGGGGGTGGCGTTATCCACAGATACGCAGTATTTT. Translation gives CASSRGQGVALSTDTQYF.

This clone was found a few times. This chain links TRBV27 with TRBJ1-5, with D possibly TRBD1 on 6 matching bases. The CDR3 extends over 14 amino acids. Per the germline V gene, CDR1 is MNHEY and CDR2 is SMNVEV (reference sequence). Between the trimmed V and J ends, which lost 6 bases and 6 bases, there was a span of 15 bases. CDR3 sequence: CASSKTTGFQPQHF. CDR3 nucleotides: TGTGCCAGCAGCAAAACCACAGGGTTTCAGCCCCAGCATTTT.

This clone was seen a handful of times. V is TRBV30 and J is TRBJ2-7; 7 nucleotides line up with TRBD1. The germline V gene encodes CDR1 GTSNPN and CDR2 SVGIG (reference sequence). V lost 8 bases to trimming and J lost 2 bases; unmatched junction nucleotides: 3. The CDR3 length is 11 residues. CDR3 region: CAHGQAYEQYF. The CDR3 coding sequence is TGTGCCCACGGACAGGCCTACGAGCAGTACTTC.

In this sample, this clone turned up a few times. The gene calls are TRBV7-2 and TRBJ2-1; D perhaps matches TRBD1 (6 bases). In germline, CDR1 is SGHTA, CDR2 FQGNSA. The germline V and J ends were trimmed by 2 bases and 5 bases, with 13 bases remaining between them. The CDR3 is 15 residues long. CDR3 amino acids: CASSLRAGEHNEQFF. CDR3 DNA: TGTGCCAGCAGCTTAAGGGCAGGGGAGCACAATGAGCAGTTCTTC.

In this sample, this clone turned up a few times. This sequence joins TRBV5-4 and TRBJ1-1; 7 bases line up with TRBD1. The germline gives CDR1 SGHNT, CDR2 YYREEE (reference sequence). V lost 1 base, J lost 6 bases, and 6 bases stayed unmatched. This CDR3 is built from 14 residues. CDR3 bases: TGTGCCAGCAGCTTGCCAACAGGGGAAGCTGAAGCTTTCTTT. It encodes CASSLPTGEAEAFF.

A few counts support this clone. The V call is TRBV6-6, the J call TRBJ2-2, with a weak D call TRBD1 (6 bases). The CDR3 sequence is 15 residues long. The V end lost 5 bases, the J end lost 1 base, and 11 bases lay between the germline ends. The germline gives CDR1 MNHNY, CDR2 SVGAGI (reference sequence). CDR3 sequence: CASSTPRGNTGELFF. The CDR3 DNA reads TGTGCCAGCAGTACCCCCAGGGGGAACACCGGGGAGCTGTTTTTT.

This sequence joins TRBV5-1 and TRBJ2-3; TRBD2 matches 8 bases. CDR1 SGHRS and CDR2 YFSETQ come from the germline V gene. V shed 0 bases, J shed 4 bases, and the junction held 7 bases outside the gene matches. CDR3 length: 16 amino acids. Written as DNA, the CDR3 is TGCGCCAGCAGCTTGGAACGGCCAGCGGGAGCAGATACGCAGTATTTT. It is translated as CASSLERPAGADTQYF.

This clone appeared a few times. The chain links TRBV2 to TRBJ2-1; the D gene is possibly TRBD2 (5 bases). This CDR3 has 12 amino acids. Trimming took off 6 bases at V and 8 bases at J, with 11 bases between the two ends. CDR1 is SNHLY, CDR2 FYNNEI, per germline. CDR3: CASRSGWDEQFF. For the CDR3, the DNA is TGTGCCAGCAGATCGGGGTGGGATGAGCAGTTCTTC.

In its sample, this clone was seen many times. The J gene is TRBJ2-1, the V gene TRBV4-3; 9 bases are shared with TRBD1. This CDR3 region has 15 residues. CDR1 and CDR2 from the germline V gene are LGHNA and YSLEER. V was clipped by 1 base and J by 9 bases; unmatched bases: 7. The CDR3 loop reads CASSQGRQGEGEQFF. DNA of the CDR3: TGCGCCAGCAGCCAAGGGCGACAGGGGGAGGGTGAGCAGTTCTTC.

This chain links TRBV5-4 with TRBJ2-3; the match to TRBD2 covers 9 bases. There are 17 residues in the CDR3. Germline lookup yields CDR1 SGHNT and CDR2 YYREEE (reference sequence). Unmatched junction bases numbered 11, after V lost 4 bases and J lost 2 bases. CDR3 in DNA: TGTGCCAGCAGCCCGCAGGTGGCGGGAGGGCCCACAGATACGCAGTATTTT. The encoded protein is CASSPQVAGGPTDTQYF.

This clone was seen a handful of times. The chain recombines TRBV6-6 with TRBJ1-5, with 7 nucleotides matching TRBD1. The length of the CDR3 is 14 residues. With V trimmed by 5 bases and J by 5 bases, 6 bases remained unmatched. Germline-derived CDR1 and CDR2 are MNHNY and SVGAGI (reference sequence). The CDR3 sequence is CASSLGDSYQPQHF. The CDR3, as DNA: TGTGCCAGCAGTCTTGGGGACAGTTATCAGCCCCAGCATTTT.

As concerns this clone: Just one base apart from a much larger clone, this may be a read error. V and J are TRBV28 and TRBJ2-2, with 9 bases fitting TRBD2. CDR1 is MDHEN, CDR2 SYDVKM, per germline. V trimming: 6 bases; J trimming: 3 bases; junction bases outside the gene matches: 5. This CDR3 comprises 15 residues. For the CDR3, the DNA is TGTGCCAGCAGCCTTAGCGGGGGTTACACCGGGGAGCTGTTTTTT. Encoded protein: CASSLSGGYTGELFF.

This clone has a handful of counts. The chain links TRBV29-1 to TRBJ2-1, with 8 bases fitting TRBD1. There are 14 residues in the CDR3. With 3 bases clipped from V and 0 bases from J, the junction kept 1 base outside the gene matches. Germline CDR1 is SQVTM and CDR2 is ANQGSEA. The CDR3 loop reads CSVDQGASYNEQFF. The CDR3 DNA follows: TGCAGCGTTGATCAGGGGGCCTCCTACAATGAGCAGTTCTTC.

The chain links TRBV30 to TRBJ2-3; D might be TRBD1 (5 bases). The germline V and J ends were trimmed by 0 bases and 4 bases, with 17 bases remaining between them. This CDR3 has 16 amino acids. The V gene's germline CDR1 is GTSNPN and CDR2 SVGIG (reference sequence). The CDR3 sequence: CAWSVQTYRRADTQYF. The CDR3 nucleotides read TGTGCCTGGAGTGTACAAACATACAGGCGCGCAGATACGCAGTATTTT.

This clone was counted only a few times. J is TRBJ1-5 and V is TRBV7-9; D uncertain. CDR1 SEHNR and CDR2 FQNEAQ come from the germline V gene (reference sequence). The CDR3 totals 14 residues. The germline V and J ends were trimmed by 3 bases and 6 bases, with 12 bases remaining between them. The CDR3 DNA reads as TGTGCCAGCAGCTTTGAGTATGAGCGTCAGCCCCAGCATTTT. It is translated as CASSFEYERQPQHF.

This clone turned up a few times. V and J are TRBV29-1 and TRBJ1-1; a weak D match, TRBD1 (6 bases). V was trimmed by 7 bases and J by 11 bases, leaving 11 bases between them. This CDR3 region has 9 residues. Germline CDR1 SQVTM, CDR2 ANQGSEA. CDR3 coding DNA: TGCAGCGGGGGCAGGGGCGCTTTCTTT. Encoded protein: CSGGRGAFF. Together with reference TRBV29-1 and TRBJ1-1, the CDR3 gives the full variable domain: SAVISQKPSRDICQRGTSLTIQCQVDSQVTMMFWYRQQPGQSLTLIATANQGSEATYESGFVIDKFPISRPNLTFSTLTVSNMSPEDSSIYLCSGGRGAFFGQGTRLTVV.

The chain uses TRBV2 and TRBJ1-1; D is unresolved. The V end was cut by 8 bases, the J end by 0 bases, with 10 bases between. The CDR3 covers 13 residues. Germline V gene data show CDR1 as SNHLY and CDR2 as FYNNEI. CDR3: CASGSDLNTEAFF. CDR3 coding DNA: TGTGCCAGCGGGTCGGACTTGAACACTGAAGCTTTCTTT.

The chain carries TRBV6-5 and TRBJ2-5; 8 bases map to TRBD1. Germline assignment: CDR1 MNHEY and CDR2 SVGAGI. With V trimmed by 2 bases and J by 9 bases, 11 bases remained unmatched. This CDR3 has 15 residues. The CDR3, as DNA: TGTGCCAGCAGTTACACCGGACAGGGTTACTCGGCCCAGTACTTC. This translates into CASSYTGQGYSAQYF.

The chain links TRBV10-3 to TRBJ2-3, with no clear D. There are 13 residues in the CDR3. The germline V gene encodes CDR1 ENHRY and CDR2 SYGVKD. V lost 3 bases, J lost 4 bases, and 8 bases lay in between. In nucleotides, the CDR3 is TGTGCCATCAGTGACCACGACTCAGATACGCAGTATTTT. It codes for CAISDHDSDTQYF.

J is TRBJ2-3 and V is TRBV5-1; D possibly corresponds to TRBD2 (6 bases). The CDR3 has 14 residues. V dropped 4 bases and J dropped 6 bases, with 15 bases sitting between them. Germline CDR1 is SGHRS and CDR2 is YFSETQ. As DNA, the CDR3 is TGCGCCAGCAGCCAAGGAGGGGAAGCGGATACGCAGTATTTT. This sequence encodes CASSQGGEADTQYF.

This clone has just a few counts. One end of the junction is discordant with germline, which a read error may explain. The chain joins TRBV7-2 to TRBJ2-5; the D gene is possibly TRBD1 (6 bases). From germline, CDR1 is SGHTA and CDR2 FQGNSA. The CDR3 is 12 amino acids. This CDR3 is CASSLRADRGNF. The CDR3 DNA reads TGTGCCAGCAGCTTAAGGGCGGACAGAGGAAACTTC.

This clone was counted between two and nine times. The genes are TRBV6-5 and TRBJ2-1; TRBD1 agrees at 10 bases. CDR3 length: 14 amino acids. CDR1 is MNHEY, CDR2 SVGAGI, per germline. With V trimmed by 6 bases and J by 3 bases, 2 bases remained unmatched. CDR3 sequence: CASSRDRGYNEQFF. The CDR3, as DNA: TGTGCCAGCAGCCGGGACAGGGGCTACAATGAGCAGTTCTTC.

Here the CDR3 reads CASRVREADTQYF. The DNA of the CDR3 is TGTGCCAGTAGGGTCCGGGAGGCAGATACGCAGTATTTT. The chain has TRBV19 and TRBJ2-3, with 7 bases identical to TRBD2. This CDR3 spans 13 amino acids. V lost 6 bases, J lost 4 bases, and 4 bases stayed unmatched. In germline, CDR1 is LNHDA, CDR2 SQIVND (reference sequence).

This clone was counted only a few times. The chain uses TRBV29-1 and TRBJ1-1; 9 bases align to TRBD1. This CDR3 comprises 12 residues. The ends lost 4 bases at V and 11 bases at J; junction bases unmatched: 8. Germline V gene sequence: CDR1 SQVTM, CDR2 ANQGSEA. CDR3: CSVVRTGVFAFF. The CDR3 region has the DNA TGCAGCGTTGTTAGGACAGGGGTGTTCGCTTTCTTT.

This clone turned up a few times. CDR3 sequence reads: CASSSQGDIYEQYF. DNA of the CDR3: TGTGCCAGCAGTTCTCAGGGGGACATCTACGAGCAGTACTTC. The V and J genes are TRBV28 and TRBJ2-7, with 7 bases identical to TRBD1. The CDR3 has 14 amino acids. V gave up 4 bases and J gave up 3 bases; unmatched junction bases: 6. CDR1 and CDR2 from the germline V gene are MDHEN and SYDVKM.

The gene calls are TRBV2 and TRBJ2-7; 9 bases map to TRBD2. The CDR3 loop spans 13 amino acids. V lost 8 bases to trimming and J lost 5 bases; unmatched junction nucleotides: 7. The V gene's germline CDR1 is SNHLY and CDR2 FYNNEI. Here the CDR3 DNA reads TGTGCCAGCCGCGGGGGGGCTCCCCACGAGCAGTACTTC. It specifies CASRGGAPHEQYF.

The chain links TRBV18 to TRBJ2-5; 10 positions agree with TRBD2. Germline loops: CDR1 KGHSH, CDR2 LQKENI. The ends lost 6 bases at V and 3 bases at J; junction bases unmatched: 4. This CDR3 contains 14 residues. In DNA, the CDR3 is TGTGCCAGCTCGCCGGGACTAGCGAAAGAGACCCAGTACTTC. It yields the protein CASSPGLAKETQYF.